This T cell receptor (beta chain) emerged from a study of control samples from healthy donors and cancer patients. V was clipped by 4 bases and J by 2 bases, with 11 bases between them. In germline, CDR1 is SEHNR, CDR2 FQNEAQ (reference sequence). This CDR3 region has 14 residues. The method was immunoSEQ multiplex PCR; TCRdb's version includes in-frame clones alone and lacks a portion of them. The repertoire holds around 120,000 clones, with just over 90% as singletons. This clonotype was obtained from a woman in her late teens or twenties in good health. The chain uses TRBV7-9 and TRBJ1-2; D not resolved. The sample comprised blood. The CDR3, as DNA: TGTGCCAGCAGCTCGATGACAAGGAACTATGGCTACACCTTC. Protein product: CASSSMTRNYGYTF.